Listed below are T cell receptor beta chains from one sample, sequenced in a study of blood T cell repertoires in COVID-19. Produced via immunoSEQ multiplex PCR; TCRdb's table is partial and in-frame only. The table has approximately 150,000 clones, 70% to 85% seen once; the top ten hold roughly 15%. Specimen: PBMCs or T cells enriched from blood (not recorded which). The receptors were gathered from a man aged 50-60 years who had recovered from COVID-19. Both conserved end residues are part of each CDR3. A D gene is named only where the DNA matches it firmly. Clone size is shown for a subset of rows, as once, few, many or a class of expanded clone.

CASSRDRGVYNEQFF | TGTGCCAGCAGCCGGGACAGGGGCGTCTACAATGAGCAGTTCTTC | TRBV7-6 | TRBD1 | TRBJ2-1 | .
CASSQETQRGRNEQFF | TGTGCCAGCAGCCAAGAAACCCAGCGGGGTCGCAATGAGCAGTTCTTC | TRBV3-1/TRBV3-2 | TRBD2 | TRBJ2-1 | few
CASSHWTGGLSGNTIYF | TGTGCCAGCAGCCACTGGACAGGGGGCCTCTCTGGAAACACCATATATTTT | TRBV14 | TRBD1 | TRBJ1-3 | .
CATSDPGQGDHEQYF | TGTGCCACCAGTGATCCGGGACAGGGGGACCACGAGCAGTACTTC | TRBV24-1 | TRBD1 | TRBJ2-7 | .
CASSQDHPSGGNQETQYF | TGTGCCAGCAGCCAAGATCATCCTAGCGGGGGAAACCAAGAGACCCAGTACTTC | TRBV3-1/TRBV3-2 | TRBD2 | TRBJ2-5 | .
CASSADRGVETQYF | TGTGCCAGCAGCGCGGACCGCGGGGTGGAGACCCAGTACTTC | TRBV7-9 | . | TRBJ2-5 | .
CASSPELGTGYGNTIYF | TGTGCCAGCAGTCCGGAACTAGGGACAGGGTATGGAAACACCATATATTTT | TRBV28 | TRBD1 | TRBJ1-3 | .
CASSDLYRGKDYGYTF | TGTGCCAGCAGTGATCTCTACAGGGGAAAGGACTATGGCTACACCTTC | TRBV27 | TRBD1 | TRBJ1-2 | .
CASSHRAYNTEAFF | TGTGCCAGCAGCCACAGGGCGTATAACACTGAAGCTTTCTTT | TRBV11-2 | . | TRBJ1-1 | .
CASSQDRQGEAFF | TGTGCCAGCAGCCAAGATCGACAGGGTGAAGCTTTCTTT | TRBV7-8 | TRBD1 | TRBJ1-1 | .
CASSQEQGAVGTGELFF | TGTGCCAGCAGCCAAGAACAGGGGGCTGTCGGTACCGGGGAGCTGTTTTTT | TRBV14 | TRBD1 | TRBJ2-2 | .
CASSYSGGGTEAFF | TGTGCCAGCAGTTACTCTGGCGGGGGCACTGAAGCTTTCTTT | TRBV6-5 | . | TRBJ1-1 | .
CASSSGGRIQYF | TGTGCCAGCAGTTCAGGGGGCCGGATTCAGTACTTC | TRBV12-3/TRBV12-4 | TRBD1 | TRBJ2-4 | .
CASSYRGGSVGEKLFF | TGTGCCAGCAGTTACCGCGGGGGAAGCGTGGGGGAAAAACTGTTTTTT | TRBV6-5 | . | TRBJ1-4 | .
CASSVLGTHQPQHF | TGTGCCAGCAGTGTTTTGGGGACACATCAGCCCCAGCATTTT | TRBV2 | . | TRBJ1-5 | .
CAWSVLGTSGNTIYF | TGTGCCTGGAGTGTACTAGGCACCTCTGGAAACACCATATATTTT | TRBV30 | . | TRBJ1-3 | .
CASSLFGQGNTEAFF | TGTGCCAGCTCACTCTTCGGACAGGGAAACACTGAAGCTTTCTTT | TRBV18 | TRBD1 | TRBJ1-1 | .
CASSTRQEVAGELFF | TGTGCCAGCAGCACGCGACAGGAAGTGGCCGGGGAGCTGTTTTTT | TRBV5-6 | . | TRBJ2-2 | .
CASSTRDIGGYTF | TGCGCCAGCAGCACCCGGGACATTGGAGGCTACACCTTC | TRBV5-1 | . | TRBJ1-2 | once
CASSQVLGRNTDTQYF | TGTGCCAGCAGCCAAGTCCTCGGGAGAAACACAGATACGCAGTATTTT | TRBV3-1/TRBV3-2 | . | TRBJ2-3 | .